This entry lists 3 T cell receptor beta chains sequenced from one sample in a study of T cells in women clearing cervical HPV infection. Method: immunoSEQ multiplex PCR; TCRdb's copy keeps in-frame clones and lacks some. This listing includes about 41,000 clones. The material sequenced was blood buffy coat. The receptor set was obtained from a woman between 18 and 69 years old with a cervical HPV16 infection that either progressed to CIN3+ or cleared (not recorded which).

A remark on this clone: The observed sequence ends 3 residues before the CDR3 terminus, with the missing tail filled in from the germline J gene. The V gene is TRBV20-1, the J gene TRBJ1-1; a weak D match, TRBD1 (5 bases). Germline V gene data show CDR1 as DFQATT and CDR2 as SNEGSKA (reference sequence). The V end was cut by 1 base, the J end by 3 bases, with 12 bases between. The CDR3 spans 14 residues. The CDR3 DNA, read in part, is TGCAGTGCTAGAGGTGGCAGGGTTCACACTGAA. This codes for CSARGGRVHTE. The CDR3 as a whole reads CSARGGRVHTEAFF.

The CDR3 region is CASSQVSPTGELFF. Incomplete CDR3 DNA: TGTGCCAGCAGCCAAGTCTCTCCCACCGGGGAG. The chain combines TRBV4-2 with TRBJ2-2; no reliable D call. The missing CDR3 end, 3 residues past where the read stops, is filled in from the germline J gene. The germline V and J ends were trimmed by 1 base and 4 bases, with 7 bases remaining between them. Germline V gene data show CDR1 as LGHNA and CDR2 as YNFKEQ. This CDR3 spans 14 amino acids.

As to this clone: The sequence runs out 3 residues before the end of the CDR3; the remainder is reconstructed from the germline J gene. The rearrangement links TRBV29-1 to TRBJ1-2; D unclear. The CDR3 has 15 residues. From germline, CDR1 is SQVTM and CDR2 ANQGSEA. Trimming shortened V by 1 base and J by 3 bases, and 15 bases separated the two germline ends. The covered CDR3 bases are TGCAGCGTTGAAGTTGGTGACAACTCGGACTATGGC. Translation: CSVEVGDNSDYG. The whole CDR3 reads CSVEVGDNSDYGYTF.